What follows are 26 T cell receptor beta chains derived from one specimen sequenced in a study of blood T cell repertoires in COVID-19. Profiled with immunoSEQ multiplex PCR; TCRdb holds only in-frame clones, not every one. Of about 280,000 clones in the sample, approximately 80% were seen once. Sample: PBMCs or T cells enriched from blood (not recorded which). These receptors originate from a man aged 40-55 years who had been exposed to COVID-19.

V gene TRBV19 combines with J gene TRBJ2-3, with a weak D call TRBD1 (6 bases). The germline gives CDR1 LNHDA, CDR2 SQIVND (reference sequence). V was cut by 10 bases and J by 2 bases, with 13 bases left in between. This CDR3 has 13 amino acids. The CDR3 protein is CATRGLNTDTQYF. The CDR3 DNA is TGTGCCACCAGGGGCCTAAACACAGATACGCAGTATTTT.

V usage is TRBV5-1 and J usage is TRBJ1-2; 10 bases are a match to TRBD1. The junction had 4 bases not matched to a gene; V was cut back by 4 bases and J by 4 bases. CDR3 length: 14 amino acids. Germline lookup yields CDR1 SGHRS and CDR2 YFSETQ. Written as DNA, the CDR3 is TGCGCCAGCAGCACCGGACAGGGGGGCTATGGCTACACCTTC. Its translation is CASSTGQGGYGYTF.

The chain combines TRBV19 with TRBJ2-7; TRBD1 agrees at 9 bases. The CDR3 has 16 residues. Germline V gene sequence: CDR1 LNHDA, CDR2 SQIVND (reference sequence). With 8 bases clipped from V and 4 bases from J, the junction kept 15 bases outside the gene matches. The CDR3 spells CASPFMETGGTYEQYF. In DNA, the CDR3 is TGTGCCAGTCCCTTCATGGAAACAGGGGGCACTTACGAGCAGTACTTC. The full variable domain, rest sourced from reference TRBV19 and TRBJ2-7, is DGGITQSPKYLFRKEGQNVTLSCEQNLNHDAMYWYRQDPGQGLRLIYYSQIVNDFQKGDIAEGYSVSREKKESFPLTVTSAQKNPTAFYLCASPFMETGGTYEQYFGPGTRLTVT.

This rearrangement joins TRBV5-1 to TRBJ2-1; the match to TRBD2 covers 8 bases. Germline CDR1 reads SGHRS; CDR2 reads YFSETQ. This CDR3 contains 13 residues. Losses at the gene ends were 6 bases for V and 7 bases for J; bases not matched to a gene: 6. The chain's CDR3 is CASTVAGFNEQFF. The CDR3 DNA is TGCGCCAGCACGGTAGCGGGATTTAATGAGCAGTTCTTC.

The chain combines TRBV5-4 with TRBJ2-4, with 12 bases matching TRBD2. Germline-derived CDR1 and CDR2 are SGHNT and YYREEE (reference sequence). V was pared by 1 base and J by 1 base, with 12 bases of the junction left unmatched. The CDR3 is 20 residues long. CDR3 DNA sequence: TGTGCCAGCAGCTTGACCTGGGCTAGCGGGAGGGCCGAGGCCAAAAACATTCAGTACTTC. Its translation is CASSLTWASGRAEAKNIQYF.

V is TRBV7-9 and J is TRBJ1-5; 10 bases are shared with TRBD1. The CDR3 length is 14 residues. With V trimmed by 4 bases and J by 6 bases, 3 bases remained unmatched. CDR1 is SEHNR and CDR2 is FQNEAQ in the germline V gene (reference sequence). CDR3 in amino acids: CASSSGQGGQPQHF. DNA for the CDR3: TGTGCCAGCAGCTCAGGACAGGGGGGTCAGCCCCAGCATTTT.

V gene TRBV3-1 (or the pseudogene TRBV3-2) combines with J gene TRBJ1-3; TRBD1 matches at 7 bases. V lost 3 bases, J lost 7 bases, and 9 bases stayed unmatched. The germline V gene encodes CDR1 LGHDT and CDR2 YNNKEL (reference sequence). The CDR3 runs 15 residues. The CDR3 nucleotides are TGTGCCAGCAGCCACTTTCTCAGGGGGTCGAACACCATATATTTT. Protein: CASSHFLRGSNTIYF.

The rearrangement links TRBV7-9 to TRBJ1-1; 8 bases are a match to TRBD1. The CDR3 length is 14 residues. Per germline, CDR1 SEHNR and CDR2 FQNEAQ (reference sequence). V lost 6 bases to trimming and J lost 4 bases; unmatched junction nucleotides: 7. CDR3 amino acids: CASSSRQGSTEAFF. The DNA of the CDR3 is TGTGCCAGCAGTTCACGACAGGGGAGCACTGAAGCTTTCTTT.

V and J are TRBV3-1 (or the pseudogene TRBV3-2) and TRBJ2-3; maybe TRBD1 (6 bases). The CDR3 spans 16 residues. V was trimmed by 3 bases and J by 3 bases, leaving 16 bases between them. Germline lookup yields CDR1 LGHDT and CDR2 YNNKEL (reference sequence). The CDR3 DNA sequence: TGTGCCAGCAGCCAGGCGGACAGTCTAACTACAGATACGCAGTATTTT. Protein sequence: CASSQADSLTTDTQYF.

In its sample, this clone was seen once. The genes are TRBV5-6 and TRBJ2-5; D perhaps matches TRBD1 (6 bases). The CDR3 loop spans 13 amino acids. Trimming took 3 bases from V and 4 from J, leaving 10 bases between them. In germline, CDR1 is SGHDT, CDR2 YYEEEE. The CDR3 region is CASSYQGRETQYF. CDR3 nucleotide sequence: TGTGCCAGCAGCTATCAGGGGAGAGAGACCCAGTACTTC.

CDR3 bases: TGTGCCAGCAGTGCGGACAGGGTTAATGGCTACACCTTC. Encoded protein: CASSADRVNGYTF. The V call is TRBV12-3 or TRBV12-4, the J call TRBJ1-2; 8 nucleotides line up with TRBD1. The junction had 5 bases not matched to a gene; V was cut back by 5 bases and J by 6 bases. The CDR3 is 13 amino acids.

CDR3 in amino acids: CASSRGTSGRGEQYF. CDR3 sequence (DNA): TGTGCCAGCAGCCGAGGGACTAGCGGGAGGGGCGAGCAGTACTTC. This chain joins TRBV7-8 and TRBJ2-7; 16 nucleotides align to TRBD2. Germline values: CDR1 SGHVS, CDR2 FQNEAQ. The V and J ends lost 5 bases and 6 bases, in that order; junction bases with no gene match: 4. The CDR3 covers 15 residues.

The CDR3: CASSVEASRGGNIQYF. CDR3 sequence (DNA): TGTGCCAGCAGCGTAGAAGCTTCCCGGGGAGGAAACATTCAGTACTTC. V is TRBV9 and J is TRBJ2-4, with a weak D call TRBD2 (6 bases). CDR3 length equals 16 residues. Trimming removed 0 bases from V and 6 bases from J, with 16 bases in between. The V gene's germline CDR1 is SGDLS and CDR2 YYNGEE.

This chain uses TRBV7-9 with TRBJ1-2, with a possible D match to TRBD1 (5 bases). The CDR3 has 15 amino acids. V lost 3 bases to trimming and J lost 0 bases, with 11 bases between them. Germline lookup yields CDR1 SEHNR and CDR2 FQNEAQ (reference sequence). In DNA, the CDR3 is TGTGCCAGCAGCTTCGACAGCGCAGCTAACTATGGCTACACCTTC. It encodes CASSFDSAANYGYTF.

This chain links TRBV2 with TRBJ2-2, with D possibly matching TRBD1 (5 bases). The V end was cut by 7 bases, the J end by 7 bases, with 19 bases between. Germline assignment: CDR1 SNHLY and CDR2 FYNNEI. The CDR3 has 15 residues. In nucleotides, the CDR3 is TGTGCCAGCACCGAAATGCGTTCTAGGGGCGGGGAGCTGTTTTTT. It yields the protein CASTEMRSRGGELFF.

In its sample, this clone was seen a few times. The V gene is TRBV4-2, the J gene TRBJ2-1; D possibly corresponds to TRBD2 (6 bases). CDR1 and CDR2 (germline): LGHNA, YNFKEQ. The CDR3 length is 14 residues. V lost 4 bases, J lost 8 bases, and 15 bases lay in between. This CDR3 is CASSPGSTKDEQFF. The DNA for the CDR3 is TGTGCCAGCAGCCCCGGGAGTACTAAGGATGAGCAGTTCTTC.

This chain connects TRBV11-3 to TRBJ1-5; tentatively, D is TRBD1 (6 bases). V was clipped by 1 base and J by 3 bases, with 10 bases between them. The CDR3 covers 15 residues. CDR1 is SGHNT, CDR2 YENEEA, per germline. The CDR3 DNA reads TGTGCCAGCAGCTTAGGAGGGGGGGACAATCAGCCCCAGCATTTT. The encoded protein is CASSLGGGDNQPQHF.

The chain couples TRBV27 to TRBJ2-3; TRBD1 aligns across 8 bases. The V segment lost 0 bases and the J segment 6 bases; nucleotides outside the gene matches: 5. Germline V gene sequence: CDR1 MNHEY, CDR2 SMNVEV (reference sequence). CDR3 size: 15 residues. CDR3 residues: CASSLSRGPLDTQYF. CDR3 coding DNA: TGTGCCAGCAGTTTATCCAGGGGGCCATTGGATACGCAGTATTTT.

As DNA, the CDR3 is TGTGCCAGCAAGCCAGGGGGCCCAACTAATGAAAAACTGTTTTTT. Translation gives CASKPGGPTNEKLFF. The chain joins TRBV6-5 to TRBJ1-4; 8 nucleotides line up with TRBD1. CDR3 length equals 15 residues. Per germline, CDR1 MNHEY and CDR2 SVGAGI. With 7 bases clipped from V and 0 bases from J, the junction kept 4 bases outside the gene matches.

This clone was counted only a few times. The chain couples TRBV14 to TRBJ2-1, with a weak D call TRBD2 (5 bases). The CDR3 is 16 amino acids. The germline gives CDR1 SGHDN, CDR2 FVKESK. Trimming shortened V by 4 bases and J by 6 bases, and 19 bases separated the two germline ends. The CDR3 spells CASSPQRPPPFNEQFF. The CDR3 DNA is TGTGCCAGCAGCCCTCAGCGGCCCCCTCCCTTCAATGAGCAGTTCTTC.

This chain links TRBV6-5 with TRBJ2-7; D perhaps matches TRBD2 (6 bases). The CDR3 length is 15 residues. The germline gives CDR1 MNHEY, CDR2 SVGAGI. Trimming took off 7 bases at V and 3 bases at J, with 19 bases between the two ends. The CDR3 region is CASIQVGGMNYEQYF. CDR3 nucleotide sequence: TGTGCCAGCATCCAAGTGGGCGGGATGAACTACGAGCAGTACTTC.

V and J are TRBV4-1 and TRBJ2-7, with TRBD1 matching over 8 bases. CDR1 MGHRA and CDR2 YSYEKL come from the germline V gene. The CDR3 spans 17 residues. The ends lost 11 bases at V and 2 bases at J; junction bases unmatched: 20. This chain's CDR3 is CASIQDRVRDYPYEQYF. DNA of the CDR3: TGCGCCTCGATCCAGGACAGGGTCCGAGACTACCCCTACGAGCAGTACTTC.

The rearrangement joins TRBV12-5 to TRBJ1-2, with 11 bases that match TRBD1. The CDR3 is made up of 14 amino acids. The J segment lost 11 bases and the V segment lost 5 bases, leaving 10 bases of the junction unmatched. Germline CDR1 reads LGHNT; CDR2 reads FRNRAP. The CDR3 loop reads CASGAWGQGERYTF. The CDR3 coding sequence is TGTGCTAGTGGTGCATGGGGACAGGGGGAGCGGTACACCTTC.

V and J are TRBV18 and TRBJ1-2; D gene unclear. Trimming took 3 bases from V and 7 from J, leaving 12 bases between them. Germline CDR1 reads KGHSH; CDR2 reads LQKENI. The CDR3 has 13 residues. CDR3 coding DNA: TGTGCCAGCTCACCCCCCAGGAACGTTGGCTACACCTTC. Encoded protein: CASSPPRNVGYTF.

This clone has a single count. CDR3 amino acids: CASSLAGLGTEAFF. CDR3 DNA sequence: TGTGCCAGCAGCTTAGCGGGACTGGGCACTGAAGCTTTCTTT. J is TRBJ1-1 and V is TRBV7-9, with TRBD1 as a possible D gene (5 bases). Trimming removed 0 bases at V and 4 bases at J, with 9 bases between. Germline V lookup: CDR1 SEHNR, CDR2 FQNEAQ (reference sequence). CDR3 length: 14 amino acids. Looking up the rest from reference TRBV7-9 and TRBJ1-1 gives the full variable domain: DTGVSQNPRHKITKRGQNVTFRCDPISEHNRLYWYRQTLGQGPEFLTYFQNEAQLEKSRLLSDRFSAERPKGSFSTLEIQRTEQGDSAMYLCASSLAGLGTEAFFGQGTRLTVV.

There are a few counts of this clone. The chain employs TRBV21-1 and TRBJ1-6; TRBD1, the table's D call, was not compared with the DNA. TRBV21-1 corresponds to a pseudogene. The CDR3 extends over 13 amino acids. CDR3 coding DNA: TGTGCCATGTCCGGGACAGGCCATTCACCCCTCCACTTT. Amino acids: CAMSGTGHSPLHF.